This entry describes one TCR beta chain. What it recognizes is unknown. The source of the sample is a study of OX40 agonist ivuxolimab in advanced cancers. For the study at large: Patients in dose escalation had liver, melanoma, kidney or head and neck cancers. Eligibility rules accepted prior anti-PD-1, anti-PD-L1 or anti-CTLA-4 therapy, and 30% to 40% had some. Three patients showed partial responses: one hepatocellular carcinoma and two cutaneous melanoma cases.

The method was immunoSEQ multiplex PCR; TCRdb's version includes in-frame clones alone and lacks a portion of them. The table lists around 53,000 clones, about 86% of them singletons. Study-level findings and limits: Some patients who did not respond also had low normalized T-cell clonal expansion.

The V end was cut by 2 bases, the J end by 4 bases, with 7 bases between. The CDR3 contains 13 residues. From germline, CDR1 is MNHEY and CDR2 SMNVEV (reference sequence). The starting material was CD4+ or CD8+ T cells sorted from blood, obtained in a trial of the OX40 agonist ivuxolimab. The sequence derives from an adult with an advanced solid tumor such as melanoma, head and neck, liver or kidney cancer. The chain recombines TRBV27 with TRBJ2-3; D assignment may be TRBD1 or TRBD2 (5 bases each). CDR3 sequence: CASSLGGPDTQYF. CDR3 DNA: TGTGCCAGCAGTTTAGGGGGTCCAGATACGCAGTATTTT.